These 14 T cell receptor beta chains came from one sample sequenced in a study of spatial heterogeneity in lung cancer. As for time point: sample taken at primary tumor resection. In TCRdb, the 5' RACE reads were re-called with MiXCR into one record per CDR3 protein. The sample records around 24,000 distinct CDR3 sequences, approximately 7% being singletons. The specimen was PBMCs, collected at surgery. These receptors were obtained from a male donor with early-stage non-small cell lung cancer.

This clonotype was counted at least ten times. The CDR3 nucleotides read TGTGCCAGCAGCGTCGGGACAGACGCTCGGGAGACCCAGTACTTC. Translated: CASSVGTDARETQYF. V gene TRBV11-3 combines with J gene TRBJ2-5; the match to TRBD1 covers 7 bases. V lost 5 bases, J lost 5 bases, and 11 bases stayed unmatched. Germline lookup yields CDR1 SGHNT and CDR2 YENEEA. This CDR3 comprises 15 residues.

The chain uses TRBV6-4 and TRBJ1-5; no clear D. The V and J ends lost 0 bases and 4 bases respectively, with 28 bases between them. The germline V gene encodes CDR1 MRHNA and CDR2 SNTAGT. The CDR3 length is 21 residues. For the CDR3, the DNA is TGTGCCAGCAGTGACTCGGGCAGGCGCCCTGGACCTCCGAAGGGTAATCAGCCCCAGCATTTT. Its translation is CASSDSGRRPGPPKGNQPQHF.

By share of the sample, this clonotype is medium-sized. The chain employs TRBV2 and TRBJ1-5; a weak D match, TRBD1 (5 bases). CDR1 and CDR2 from the germline V gene are SNHLY and FYNNEI. The V end lost 5 bases, the J end lost 4 bases, and 9 bases lay between the germline ends. The CDR3 consists of 13 residues. CDR3 amino acids: CASSLQENQPQHF. Written as DNA, the CDR3 is TGTGCCAGCAGTCTACAGGAAAATCAGCCCCAGCATTTT.

This clonotype came up a few times. This rearrangement joins TRBV7-2 to TRBJ1-2, with 8 bases lining up with TRBD1. CDR1 and CDR2 (germline): SGHTA, FQGNSA. V shed 4 bases and J 4 bases; nucleotides not matched to a gene: 11. The CDR3 has 16 amino acids. The CDR3: CASSSTVGQAGYGYTF. The CDR3 region has the DNA TGTGCCAGCAGCTCGACGGTGGGACAGGCGGGCTATGGCTACACCTTC.

This clonotype was found many times. The chain has TRBV12-3 or TRBV12-4 and TRBJ1-2; D is uncertain. The CDR3 runs to 13 residues. Trimming took 3 bases from V and 1 from J, leaving 6 bases between them. The CDR3 sequence is CASSFSVNYGYTF. Here the CDR3 DNA reads TGTGCCAGCAGTTTCTCAGTTAACTATGGCTACACCTTC.

This clonotype was counted only a few times. The chain joins TRBV19 to TRBJ2-7, with D perhaps matching TRBD1 (5 bases). Germline lookup yields CDR1 LNHDA and CDR2 SQIVND (reference sequence). This CDR3 contains 15 residues. Between the trimmed V and J ends, which lost 3 bases and 2 bases, there was a span of 14 bases. The CDR3 protein is CASSIRSGLTYEQYF. In nucleotides, the CDR3 is TGTGCCAGTAGTATCCGTTCAGGGTTGACCTACGAGCAGTACTTC. The complete variable domain, with remaining parts taken from reference TRBV19 and TRBJ2-7, reads DGGITQSPKYLFRKEGQNVTLSCEQNLNHDAMYWYRQDPGQGLRLIYYSQIVNDFQKGDIAEGYSVSREKKESFPLTVTSAQKNPTAFYLCASSIRSGLTYEQYFGPGTRLTVT.

This chain joins TRBV6-6 and TRBJ1-5; D is ambiguous. This CDR3 is built from 13 residues. V was pared by 6 bases and J by 4 bases, with 10 bases between. Germline lookup yields CDR1 MNHNY and CDR2 SVGAGI (reference sequence). DNA for the CDR3: TGTGCCAGCAGCAAGACGGAAAATCAGCCCCAGCATTTT. Its protein product is CASSKTENQPQHF.

This clonotype occurred many times. The chain couples TRBV20-1 to TRBJ2-7; 10 nucleotides line up with TRBD1. The germline gives CDR1 DFQATT, CDR2 SNEGSKA (reference sequence). Losses at the gene ends were 1 base for V and 4 bases for J; bases not matched to a gene: 1. The CDR3 contains 13 residues. In nucleotides, the CDR3 is TGCAGTGCTAGAGGGACAGGGGGTTACGAGCAGTACGTC. It encodes CSARGTGGYEQYV.

V is TRBV25-1 and J is TRBJ1-1; D may be TRBD1 (6 bases). Trimming removed 4 bases from V and 3 bases from J, with 12 bases in between. The germline V gene encodes CDR1 MGHDK and CDR2 SYGVNS. The CDR3 length is 14 residues. The CDR3 nucleotides read TGTGCCAGCAGTGGGGGGGCGCGGGACACTGAAGCTTTCTTT. Its protein product is CASSGGARDTEAFF.

This clonotype was seen repeatedly, ten times or more. The chain has TRBV6-1 and TRBJ1-5; possible D gene TRBD1, 5 bases. Trimming cost V 3 bases and J 3 bases, with 6 bases left between them. The germline V gene has CDR1 MNHNS and CDR2 SASEGT. This CDR3 spans 13 amino acids. For the CDR3, the DNA is TGTGCCAGCAGTGACAGGGTCAATCAGCCCCAGCATTTT. The encoded protein is CASSDRVNQPQHF.

This clonotype was detected only a few times. The rearrangement uses TRBV18 and TRBJ2-3, with TRBD1 matching over 7 bases. Trimming at V came to 0 bases and at J to 7 bases, leaving 13 bases not matched to a gene. CDR1 is KGHSH, CDR2 LQKENI, per germline. This CDR3 is built from 17 residues. This chain's CDR3 is CASSPPTGDTPAYTQYF. Here the CDR3 DNA reads TGTGCCAGCTCACCACCAACAGGGGACACTCCCGCCTATACGCAGTATTTT. The variable domain in full, with the rest retrieved from reference TRBV18 and TRBJ2-3, is NAGVMQNPRHLVRRRGQEARLRCSPMKGHSHVYWYRQLPEEGLKFMVYLQKENIIDESGMPKERFSAEFPKEGPSILRIQQVVRGDSAAYFCASSPPTGDTPAYTQYFGPGTRLTVL.

This clonotype was counted many times. The chain combines TRBV14 with TRBJ2-7, with D tentatively TRBD1 (5 bases). Trimming shortened V by 3 bases and J by 3 bases, and 12 bases separated the two germline ends. The CDR3 is made up of 14 amino acids. The V gene's germline CDR1 is SGHDN and CDR2 FVKESK. As DNA, the CDR3 is TGTGCCAGCAGCCAGGGAAGACAGCTCTACGAGCAGTACTTC. Protein sequence: CASSQGRQLYEQYF.

This clonotype was picked up a small number of times. The rearrangement links TRBV28 to TRBJ2-2, with a tentative D call TRBD1 (6 bases). This CDR3 is built from 14 residues. Germline CDR1 reads MDHEN; CDR2 reads SYDVKM. Trimming removed 5 bases at V and 7 bases at J, with 14 bases between. CDR3: CASSLTGLSGELFF. The CDR3, as DNA: TGTGCCAGCAGTCTCACAGGGTTGAGCGGGGAGCTGTTTTTT.

This clonotype was observed many times. V usage is TRBV4-2 and J usage is TRBJ2-1; a possible D gene is TRBD2 (5 bases). V was shortened by 8 bases and J by 0 bases, with 14 bases between the two germline ends. CDR3 length: 15 amino acids. In germline, CDR1 is LGHNA, CDR2 YNFKEQ. CDR3 amino acids: CASRISASSYNEQFF. CDR3 nucleotide sequence: TGTGCCAGCCGAATTAGCGCTAGCTCCTACAATGAGCAGTTCTTC.